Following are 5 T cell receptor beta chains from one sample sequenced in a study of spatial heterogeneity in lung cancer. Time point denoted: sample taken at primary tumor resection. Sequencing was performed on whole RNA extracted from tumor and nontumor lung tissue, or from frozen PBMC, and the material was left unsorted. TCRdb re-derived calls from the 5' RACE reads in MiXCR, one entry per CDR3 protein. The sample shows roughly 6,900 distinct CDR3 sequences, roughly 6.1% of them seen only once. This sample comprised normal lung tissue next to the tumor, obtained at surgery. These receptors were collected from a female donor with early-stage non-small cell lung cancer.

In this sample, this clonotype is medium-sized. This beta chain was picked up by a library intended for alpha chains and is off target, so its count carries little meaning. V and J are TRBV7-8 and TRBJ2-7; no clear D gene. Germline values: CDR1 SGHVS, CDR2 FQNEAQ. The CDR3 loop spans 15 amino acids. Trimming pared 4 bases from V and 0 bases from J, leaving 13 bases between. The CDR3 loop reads CASSYRALSSYEQYF. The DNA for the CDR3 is TGTGCCAGCAGCTACCGGGCACTGAGCTCCTACGAGCAGTACTTC.

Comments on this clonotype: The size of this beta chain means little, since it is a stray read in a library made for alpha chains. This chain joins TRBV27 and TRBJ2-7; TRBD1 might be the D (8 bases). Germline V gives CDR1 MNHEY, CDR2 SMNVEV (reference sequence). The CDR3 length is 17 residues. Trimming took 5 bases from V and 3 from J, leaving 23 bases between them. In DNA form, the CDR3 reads TGTGCCAGCAGTGTACAGGGGGGGGAAGGGACCTTCTACGAGCAGTACTTC. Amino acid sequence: CASSVQGGEGTFYEQYF.

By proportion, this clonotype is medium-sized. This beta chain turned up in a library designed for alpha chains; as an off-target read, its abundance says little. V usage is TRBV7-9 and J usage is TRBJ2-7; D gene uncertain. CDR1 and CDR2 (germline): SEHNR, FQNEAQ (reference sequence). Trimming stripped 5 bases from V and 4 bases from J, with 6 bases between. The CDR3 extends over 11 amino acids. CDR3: CASSHEYEQYF. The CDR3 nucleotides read TGTGCCAGCAGCCACGAATACGAGCAGTACTTC.

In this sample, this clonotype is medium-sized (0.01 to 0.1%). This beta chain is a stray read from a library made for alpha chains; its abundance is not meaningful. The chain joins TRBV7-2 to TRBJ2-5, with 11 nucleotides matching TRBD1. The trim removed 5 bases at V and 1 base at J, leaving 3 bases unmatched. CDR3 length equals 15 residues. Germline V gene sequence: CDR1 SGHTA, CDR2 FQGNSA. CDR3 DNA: TGTGCCAGCAGCGCCGGACAGGGGGCCCAAGAGACCCAGTACTTC. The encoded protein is CASSAGQGAQETQYF.

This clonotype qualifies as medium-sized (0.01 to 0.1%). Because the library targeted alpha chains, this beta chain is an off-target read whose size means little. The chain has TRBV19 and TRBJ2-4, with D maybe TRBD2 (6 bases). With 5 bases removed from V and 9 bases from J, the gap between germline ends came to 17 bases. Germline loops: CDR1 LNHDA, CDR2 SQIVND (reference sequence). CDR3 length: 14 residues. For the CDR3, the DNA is TGTGCCAGTAGTCCCTCGCGGGAAAGGGGCATTCAGTACTTC. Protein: CASSPSRERGIQYF.